This T cell receptor beta chain was found in a study of blood T cell repertoires in COVID-19. The protocol was immunoSEQ multiplex PCR, while the TCRdb copy is restricted to in-frame clones and leaves out a portion. The sample includes about 120,000 clones, 90% of them seen just once. After removal of 1 base from V and 4 bases from J, the junction contained 3 bases not matched to a gene. CDR3 length: 15 amino acids. Germline V gives CDR1 SGHTA, CDR2 FQGTGA. This TCR was sampled from a human donor with active COVID-19. The donor label of this sample is uncertain. The sequencing input was peripheral blood. The chain links TRBV7-3 to TRBJ2-1; TRBD2 matches 8 bases. CDR3 amino acids: CASSLNAGGYNEQFF. The CDR3 DNA reads as TGTGCCAGCAGCTTAAATGCGGGGGGTTACAATGAGCAGTTCTTC. Based on the CDR3 plus reference TRBV7-3 and TRBJ2-1, the full variable domain is GAGVSQTPSNKVTEKGKYVELRCDPISGHTALYWYRQSLGQGPEFLIYFQGTGAADDSGLPNDRFFAVRPEGSVSTLKIQRTERGDSAVYLCASSLNAGGYNEQFFGPGTRLTVL.